The 32 T cell receptor beta chains listed next were all sequenced from one sample in a study of CD8 T cells in ankylosing spondylitis. Study-wide results and limits: Typical of ankylosing spondylitis blood, it appeared, was a TCR beta motif of roughly eight highly homologous variants.

One entry per CDR3 protein results from TCRdb running MiXCR on the 5' RACE reads. Altogether a few hundred thousand distinct CDR3 sequences are present, around 20% being singletons, with the ten largest covering roughly 16%. Their antigen targets remain unknown. Material for sequencing was blood, either unsorted or a sorted T cell fraction (not recorded which). The receptor set was obtained from a male donor with ankylosing spondylitis.

J is TRBJ2-2 and V is TRBV7-8; no definite D call. Per the germline V gene, CDR1 is SGHVS and CDR2 is FQNEAQ. The V gene lost 5 bases and the J gene lost 2 bases, with 6 bases spanning the gap. The CDR3 totals 13 residues. The CDR3, as DNA: TGTGCCAGCAGCGCCCATAACACCGGGGAGCTGTTTTTT. Translated: CASSAHNTGELFF.

V usage is TRBV5-2 and J usage is TRBJ2-3; the listed D gene, TRBD2, was not tested against the DNA. TRBV5-2 represents a pseudogene. The CDR3 is made up of 20 amino acids. CDR3 sequence (DNA): TGCGCCAGCAGCAGAAGTACTAGCGGGTTACAACGCTATAGCACAGATACGCAGTATTTT. It yields the protein CASSRSTSGLQRYSTDTQYF.

The chain recombines TRBV15 with TRBJ2-2; no definite D call. Deletions cut 8 bases from V and 5 bases from J, with 9 bases between. This CDR3 has 12 amino acids. Germline V gene lookup returns CDR1 LNHNV and CDR2 YYDKDF (reference sequence). As DNA, the CDR3 is TGTGCCACCGGGGTAGGAACCGGGGAGCTGTTTTTT. It translates to CATGVGTGELFF.

This clonotype was observed many times. The rearrangement joins TRBV14 to TRBJ1-5; D remains ambiguous. CDR1 is SGHDN and CDR2 is FVKESK in the germline V gene. Trimming took off 0 bases at V and 6 bases at J, with 6 bases between the two ends. This CDR3 is built from 13 residues. The CDR3 nucleotides read TGTGCCAGCAGCCAAGATGGGATTCAGCCCCAGCATTTT. Its translation is CASSQDGIQPQHF.

This clonotype came up a few times. The V gene is TRBV25-1, the J gene TRBJ2-3; 10 bases map to TRBD2. V shed 6 bases, J shed 1 base, and the junction held 4 bases outside the gene matches. Germline CDR1 MGHDK, CDR2 SYGVNS. CDR3 length: 15 residues. This chain's CDR3 is CASSRAGGGTDTQYF. CDR3 in DNA: TGTGCCAGCAGCAGAGCGGGAGGGGGCACAGATACGCAGTATTTT.

This chain joins TRBV5-6 and TRBJ2-1; possible D gene TRBD1, 5 bases. The CDR3 extends over 15 amino acids. Germline assignment: CDR1 SGHDT and CDR2 YYEEEE. The V and J ends lost 4 bases and 3 bases respectively, with 14 bases between them. This CDR3 is CASSVMTAHYNEQFF. The CDR3 bases are TGTGCCAGCAGCGTAATGACAGCCCACTACAATGAGCAGTTCTTC.

The chain joins TRBV7-8 to TRBJ2-5, with D tentatively TRBD2 (6 bases). This CDR3 region has 14 residues. Germline V gene sequence: CDR1 SGHVS, CDR2 FQNEAQ. CDR3 sequence: CAGGPVVLGETQYF. CDR3 bases: TGTGCTGGAGGGCCCGTGGTTTTAGGAGAGACCCAGTACTTC.

The V gene is TRBV5-1, the J gene TRBJ2-3, with 14 bases matching TRBD2. The V gene's germline CDR1 is SGHRS and CDR2 YFSETQ. Trimming took 2 bases from V and 0 from J; bases not matched to a gene: 8. The CDR3 has 19 residues. CDR3 sequence: CASSLGLAGGPASTDTQYF. In DNA, the CDR3 is TGCGCCAGCAGCTTAGGACTAGCGGGAGGACCTGCTAGCACAGATACGCAGTATTTT.

The chain is built from TRBV3-1 and TRBJ2-1; the match to TRBD2 covers 8 bases. CDR3 length equals 11 residues. J gave up 12 bases and V 4 bases, and 2 bases lay outside the gene matches. Germline V gene lookup returns CDR1 LGHDT and CDR2 YNNKEL (reference sequence). CDR3 protein: CASSRGTRQFF. In DNA form, the CDR3 reads TGTGCCAGCAGCCGAGGGACTAGGCAGTTCTTC.

The chain uses TRBV12-3 or TRBV12-4 and TRBJ2-7; the D gene is possibly TRBD1 (6 bases). With 6 bases removed from V and 6 bases from J, the gap between germline ends came to 18 bases. The CDR3 covers 14 residues. The CDR3 sequence: CASRADRDGLEQYF. CDR3 sequence (DNA): TGTGCCAGCAGAGCGGACAGAGACGGGCTCGAGCAGTACTTC.

This clonotype was observed a few times. V gene TRBV21-1 combines with J gene TRBJ2-1; the tabulated D call, TRBD2, remains unverified against the DNA. TRBV21-1 is assigned pseudogene status. This CDR3 has 17 amino acids. CDR3 bases: TGTGCCAGCAGCAAAGCGACCCGGCAGGGCGCACACAATGAGCAGTTCTTC. This encodes CASSKATRQGAHNEQFF.

The V gene is TRBV5-6, the J gene TRBJ1-4, with a weak D call TRBD1 (5 bases). V was cut by 0 bases and J by 3 bases, with 15 bases left in between. This CDR3 has 17 amino acids. The germline gives CDR1 SGHDT, CDR2 YYEEEE. The CDR3 loop reads CASSLEKGRGANEKLFF. The CDR3, as DNA: TGTGCCAGCAGCTTGGAAAAGGGGCGTGGGGCTAATGAAAAACTGTTTTTT.

This clonotype has more than one count but fewer than ten. The V gene is TRBV28, the J gene TRBJ2-3; tentatively, D is TRBD1 or TRBD2 (5 bases each). V was trimmed by 6 bases and J by 6 bases, leaving 16 bases between them. CDR3 size: 14 residues. Germline-derived CDR1 and CDR2 are MDHEN and SYDVKM. Written as DNA, the CDR3 is TGTGCCAGCAGAGATAGGGACCCTCGGGATACGCAGTATTTT. It yields the protein CASRDRDPRDTQYF.

Here the CDR3 DNA reads TGTGCCAGCAGCTTAGGGAGGAGGGTCTACAATGAGCAGTTCTTC. It specifies CASSLGRRVYNEQFF. The genes are TRBV7-3 and TRBJ2-1; a possible D gene is TRBD2 (6 bases). The length of the CDR3 is 15 residues. Germline assignment: CDR1 SGHTA and CDR2 FQGTGA. Trimming took off 2 bases at V and 3 bases at J, with 11 bases between the two ends. Combining the CDR3 with reference TRBV7-3 and TRBJ2-1 gives the whole variable domain GAGVSQTPSNKVTEKGKYVELRCDPISGHTALYWYRQSLGQGPEFLIYFQGTGAADDSGLPNDRFFAVRPEGSVSTLKIQRTERGDSAVYLCASSLGRRVYNEQFFGPGTRLTVL.

V and J are TRBV5-1 and TRBJ1-1; D unresolved. The CDR3 runs to 14 residues. V was shortened by 2 bases and J by 7 bases, with 15 bases between the two germline ends. CDR1 SGHRS and CDR2 YFSETQ come from the germline V gene. CDR3 in DNA: TGCGCCAGCAGCTTAATGGTGGAGGGAGGTGAAGCTTTCTTT. It is translated as CASSLMVEGGEAFF.

The chain combines TRBV15 with TRBJ2-7; D is unclear. V lost 0 bases and J lost 0, with 6 bases in between. Per the germline V gene, CDR1 is LNHNV and CDR2 is YYDKDF (reference sequence). The CDR3 consists of 14 residues. CDR3 coding DNA: TGTGCCACCAGCAGAGATAGGATCTCCTACGAGCAGTACTTC. Its translation: CATSRDRISYEQYF.

This chain uses TRBV19 with TRBJ1-1, with 10 nucleotides matching TRBD1. The CDR3 consists of 15 residues. V was clipped by 1 base and J by 5 bases; unmatched bases: 4. CDR1 and CDR2 from the germline V gene are LNHDA and SQIVND (reference sequence). The CDR3 region has the DNA TGTGCCAGTAGTATAGGGACAGGGGGAAAGACTGAAGCTTTCTTT. This gives the protein CASSIGTGGKTEAFF.

V and J are TRBV6-2 or TRBV6-3 and TRBJ2-1; the match to TRBD2 covers 9 bases. The V gene's germline CDR1 is MNHEY and CDR2 SVGEGT. Trimming removed 10 bases from V and 8 bases from J; junction bases left unmatched: 18. The CDR3 is made up of 16 amino acids. CDR3 protein: CATTDEGSGRWYEQFF. The DNA of the CDR3 is TGTGCCACCACCGACGAGGGTAGCGGGAGATGGTATGAGCAGTTCTTC.

In this sample, this clonotype turned up a few times. This sequence joins TRBV28 and TRBJ2-1; 9 bases map to TRBD2. With 8 bases clipped from V and 9 bases from J, the junction kept 11 bases outside the gene matches. CDR3 length: 14 residues. CDR1 is MDHEN, CDR2 SYDVKM, per germline. The CDR3 DNA follows: TGTGCCAGCTTTGGGGGGTTAGCGGGAGTTGAGCAGTTCTTC. Translating it yields CASFGGLAGVEQFF.

This clonotype has only a few counts. The chain recombines TRBV7-9 with TRBJ2-1; 8 bases are a match to TRBD1. V was pared by 5 bases and J by 7 bases, with 13 bases of the junction left unmatched. Germline V gene lookup returns CDR1 SEHNR and CDR2 FQNEAQ (reference sequence). The CDR3 spans 16 residues. In nucleotides, the CDR3 is TGTGCCAGCAGCACCCGGGGGCAGGGGGCGAGGAATGAGCAGTTCTTC. Translated, it gives CASSTRGQGARNEQFF.

The V call is TRBV20-1, the J call TRBJ1-1, with D possibly being TRBD1 (5 bases). This CDR3 is built from 16 residues. Germline values: CDR1 DFQATT, CDR2 SNEGSKA (reference sequence). V lost 1 base, J lost 0 bases, and 15 bases lay in between. The CDR3 here is CSARGGARTLNTEAFF. In DNA form, the CDR3 reads TGCAGTGCTAGAGGGGGCGCCCGCACGTTGAACACTGAAGCTTTCTTT.

The chain recombines TRBV12-3 or TRBV12-4 with TRBJ2-7, with TRBD1 matching 7 bases. J gave up 1 base and V 6 bases, and 6 bases lay outside the gene matches. The CDR3 loop spans 14 amino acids. The CDR3 nucleotides are TGTGCCAGCAGGCACACAGGGGAGTCCTACGAGCAGTACTTC. Translated: CASRHTGESYEQYF.

The gene calls are TRBV20-1 and TRBJ1-1; D is undetermined. Trimming removed 3 bases from V and 7 bases from J, with 18 bases in between. The CDR3 has 14 residues. Germline CDR1 reads DFQATT; CDR2 reads SNEGSKA (reference sequence). For the CDR3, the DNA is TGCAGTGCTAGCGCCCAGGTTGGCGTAAGTGAAGCTTTCTTT. Its protein product is CSASAQVGVSEAFF.

The V gene is TRBV30, the J gene TRBJ2-4; tentatively, D is TRBD1 (5 bases). The CDR3 has 12 amino acids. Trimming took 0 bases from V and 8 from J, leaving 8 bases between them. Germline CDR1 is GTSNPN and CDR2 is SVGIG (reference sequence). The CDR3 nucleotides read TGTGCCTGGAGTGTACAAGGGGACATTCAGTACTTC. Protein product: CAWSVQGDIQYF.

In its sample, this clonotype was seen a few times. The rearrangement joins TRBV20-1 to TRBJ2-7; possibly TRBD1 for D (5 bases). The V and J ends lost 0 bases and 3 bases respectively, with 9 bases between them. Germline V gene sequence: CDR1 DFQATT, CDR2 SNEGSKA (reference sequence). The CDR3 is 13 amino acids. The CDR3 region is CSARDQGFYEQYF. The CDR3 DNA is TGCAGTGCTAGAGATCAGGGCTTCTACGAGCAGTACTTC.

V is TRBV20-1 and J is TRBJ1-5; D is unresolved. Trimming cost V 5 bases and J 5 bases, with 10 bases left between them. Germline loops: CDR1 DFQATT, CDR2 SNEGSKA (reference sequence). This CDR3 comprises 12 residues. For the CDR3, the DNA is TGCAGTGCTTACCGACCGGATCAGCCCCAGCATTTT. Translation gives CSAYRPDQPQHF.

This clonotype has just a few counts. J is TRBJ1-1 and V is TRBV7-9; TRBD1 agrees at 8 bases. The germline CDR1 and CDR2 sequences are SEHNR and FQNEAQ (reference sequence). The V segment lost 5 bases and the J segment 1 base; nucleotides outside the gene matches: 6. The CDR3 extends over 15 amino acids. The CDR3 spells CASSAATGENTEAFF. The CDR3 coding sequence is TGTGCCAGCAGCGCCGCGACAGGGGAGAACACTGAAGCTTTCTTT.

The table lists this clonotype with a few counts. The chain employs TRBV6-2 or TRBV6-3 and TRBJ2-7; TRBD2 matches at 12 bases. The junction had 5 bases not matched to a gene; V was cut back by 6 bases and J by 2 bases. The length of the CDR3 is 15 residues. Germline V gives CDR1 MNHEY, CDR2 SVGEGT. CDR3 DNA: TGTGCCAGCAGACAACGGACTAGCGGGACCTACGAGCAGTACTTC. It encodes CASRQRTSGTYEQYF.

In its sample, this clonotype was seen a few times. The chain links TRBV10-3 to TRBJ2-2; 8 positions match TRBD1. Germline lookup yields CDR1 ENHRY and CDR2 SYGVKD. J was trimmed by 6 bases and V by 6 bases; bases with no gene match: 3. The CDR3 consists of 13 residues. The DNA for the CDR3 is TGTGCCATCAGCGAGACAGGGGCCGGGGAGCTGTTTTTT. Its protein product is CAISETGAGELFF.

This clonotype was counted a few times. This chain joins TRBV3-1 and TRBJ1-1; no clear D gene. The V gene's germline CDR1 is LGHDT and CDR2 YNNKEL (reference sequence). The V gene lost 4 bases and the J gene lost 4 bases, with 13 bases spanning the gap. CDR3 length: 14 residues. DNA for the CDR3: TGTGCCAGCAGCCCGATGGGGTCGGGCACTGAAGCTTTCTTT. Encoded protein: CASSPMGSGTEAFF.

The CDR3 coding sequence is TGTGCCAGCAGCCACAGAAGTGGAGCAGGCGTCTATAATTCACCCCTCCACTTT. The encoded protein is CASSHRSGAGVYNSPLHF. The chain links TRBV11-2 to TRBJ1-6; D is unresolved. Trimming cost V 5 bases and J 3 bases, with 20 bases left between them. From germline, CDR1 is SGHAT and CDR2 FQNNGV. The CDR3 extends over 18 amino acids.

This clonotype has a handful of counts. The CDR3 DNA is TGTGCCAGCAGTGAGGTGAAAAATCAGCCCCAGCATTTT. Protein: CASSEVKNQPQHF. The chain recombines TRBV2 with TRBJ1-5; D unresolved. Trimming stripped 3 bases from V and 4 bases from J, with 7 bases between. There are 13 residues in the CDR3. CDR1 is SNHLY and CDR2 is FYNNEI in the germline V gene.